One TCR beta chain is described in this entry. What it recognizes is unknown. The source of the sample is a study of blood T cells in healthy people across ages. For the study at large: Capturing about one barcoded beta molecule per two T cells was achieved by template switching. General study findings and limits: PBMCs left unsorted prevented a conclusive naive versus antigen-experienced comparison.

The CDR3 covers 13 residues. CDR1 and CDR2 from the germline V gene are SGHDT and YYEEEE. Next came a second PCR, run for about 7 to 12 cycles, which used a sample-barcoded 5' primer along with a J-beta primer mix. TCRdb passed the 5' RACE reads through MiXCR, listing each CDR3 protein once. The top ten clones hold around 40% of a sample with approximately 800,000 distinct CDR3 sequences, roughly 50% of them seen once. Samples each yielded at least 5 micrograms of total RNA. The sample consisted of blood. This sequence originates from a man aged 80 or over in good health. V gene TRBV5-6 combines with J gene TRBJ2-4; D may be TRBD2 (6 bases). The DNA end favors TRBJ2-7, so the J call may be wrong. CDR3 residues: CASSMTSNYEQYF. The CDR3 DNA reads TGTGCCAGCAGCATGACTAGTAACTACGAGCAGTACTTC.